The rows below give T cell receptor beta chains drawn from one sample of a study of blood T cell repertoires in COVID-19. TCRdb keeps only in-frame clones here, not all; method: immunoSEQ multiplex PCR. The table lists 150,000 to 200,000 clones, around 84% of them singletons, with roughly a fifth in the top ten. Sequenced: peripheral blood. Source of these receptors: a woman at least 80 years old with acute or convalescent COVID-19. Both conserved end residues are part of each CDR3. Fields, in order: D gene, J gene, V gene, CDR3 protein. A D gene is named only where the DNA matches it firmly.

d_gene: TRBD1
j_gene: TRBJ2-7
v_gene: TRBV9
CDR3aa: CASSPGTGAILNGYEQYF

d_gene: NA
j_gene: TRBJ2-1
v_gene: TRBV28
CDR3aa: CASTRRISVYEQFF

d_gene: TRBD1
j_gene: TRBJ1-2
v_gene: TRBV19
CDR3aa: CASNGGGNYGYTF

d_gene: NA
j_gene: TRBJ2-1
v_gene: TRBV6-5
CDR3aa: CASSYSDGGRNEQFF

d_gene: TRBD1
j_gene: TRBJ2-7
v_gene: TRBV30
CDR3aa: CAWSPGTGVFYEQYF

d_gene: TRBD1
j_gene: TRBJ2-7
v_gene: TRBV7-6
CDR3aa: CASSTGTGAGEQYF

d_gene: NA
j_gene: TRBJ1-2
v_gene: TRBV6-2/TRBV6-3
CDR3aa: CASSYSTSGRFYGYTF

d_gene: TRBD1
j_gene: TRBJ2-5
v_gene: TRBV5-1
CDR3aa: CASSGGQGNQETQYF

d_gene: NA
j_gene: TRBJ2-3
v_gene: TRBV29-1
CDR3aa: CSATPADTQYF

d_gene: NA
j_gene: TRBJ1-6
v_gene: TRBV6-5
CDR3aa: CASTPGGNSPLHF

d_gene: NA
j_gene: TRBJ1-2
v_gene: TRBV5-1
CDR3aa: CASAGVSDYGYTF

d_gene: TRBD1
j_gene: TRBJ1-2
v_gene: TRBV5-1
CDR3aa: CASSLSGTETNYGYTF

d_gene: NA
j_gene: TRBJ2-1
v_gene: TRBV15
CDR3aa: CATSRDRGLEQFF

d_gene: NA
j_gene: TRBJ2-6
v_gene: TRBV28
CDR3aa: CASSFSGSGANVLTF

d_gene: TRBD1
j_gene: TRBJ1-2
v_gene: TRBV28
CDR3aa: CASSLPGHKTGGYTF

d_gene: TRBD1
j_gene: TRBJ2-2
v_gene: TRBV7-7
CDR3aa: CASSSRTGRNGGELFF

d_gene: NA
j_gene: TRBJ1-1
v_gene: TRBV5-4
CDR3aa: CASSWARRNTEAFF

d_gene: TRBD2
j_gene: TRBJ2-7
v_gene: TRBV28
CDR3aa: CASSLLFLAGGEQYF

d_gene: TRBD2
j_gene: TRBJ2-3
v_gene: TRBV7-3
CDR3aa: CASTVAGGTDTQYF

d_gene: TRBD2
j_gene: TRBJ2-1
v_gene: TRBV6-5
CDR3aa: CASSYGTSGKNEQFF

d_gene: NA
j_gene: TRBJ2-3
v_gene: TRBV3-1/TRBV3-2
CDR3aa: CASSQGTGRTADTQYF

d_gene: NA
j_gene: TRBJ2-3
v_gene: TRBV28
CDR3aa: CASTTWTRDEDTQYF

d_gene: TRBD1
j_gene: TRBJ1-2
v_gene: TRBV6-5
CDR3aa: CASSYGGQTYYGYTF

d_gene: TRBD1
j_gene: TRBJ2-5
v_gene: TRBV29-1
CDR3aa: CSVLQGASETQYF

d_gene: TRBD1
j_gene: TRBJ2-2
v_gene: TRBV30
CDR3aa: CAWSSGQGSRTGELFF

d_gene: TRBD1
j_gene: TRBJ1-1
v_gene: TRBV28
CDR3aa: CASSPRGQGSTEAFF

d_gene: NA
j_gene: TRBJ2-2
v_gene: TRBV4-1
CDR3aa: CASSQAPGANTGELFF

d_gene: NA
j_gene: TRBJ2-2
v_gene: TRBV24-1
CDR3aa: CATSDQRGELFF

d_gene: NA
j_gene: TRBJ2-7
v_gene: TRBV5-1
CDR3aa: CASSLDPKNTHEQYF

d_gene: NA
j_gene: TRBJ2-2
v_gene: TRBV5-1
CDR3aa: CASSLTSQRDTGELFF

d_gene: TRBD1
j_gene: TRBJ2-1
v_gene: TRBV7-3
CDR3aa: CASSPLASSRDRAGNEQFF

d_gene: TRBD1
j_gene: TRBJ2-5
v_gene: TRBV7-3
CDR3aa: CASSYRTGGQETQYF

d_gene: NA
j_gene: TRBJ2-1
v_gene: TRBV5-6
CDR3aa: CASRLVGYNEQFF

d_gene: TRBD2
j_gene: TRBJ2-3
v_gene: TRBV4-2
CDR3aa: CASSPEGLAITDTQYF

d_gene: NA
j_gene: TRBJ1-1
v_gene: TRBV3-1/TRBV3-2
CDR3aa: CASSQGGDTEAFF